This TCR beta chain was sequenced during a study of blood T cell repertoires in COVID-19. Turning to the study itself: The United States, Italy and Spain were the sources of the acute and convalescent COVID-19 samples. Sample material is recorded as cDNA or gDNA derived from T cells, B-cell-depleted T cells, or PBMCs.

In the authors' methods: Amplifying reference gene primers gave estimates of nucleated cell counts. The method was immunoSEQ multiplex PCR; TCRdb's version includes in-frame clones alone and lacks a portion of them. The V and J calls and the clone size are those of that table, but D and trimming were determined from the DNA. The sample has around 80,000 clones, less than 85% seen once. To note about this clone: Other nucleotide sequences from this sample produce the same CDR3.

The clonotype was recovered from a human donor in a cohort sampled during active COVID-19. Sequencing was done on a sample of peripheral blood.

The DNA of the CDR3 is TGCAGCGTTAGAACCGGGACAGCCAACACCGGGGAGCTGTTTTTT. This gives the protein CSVRTGTANTGELFF. This rearrangement joins TRBV29-1 to TRBJ2-2; 7 bases agree with TRBD1. CDR1 SQVTM and CDR2 ANQGSEA come from the germline V gene. With 5 bases clipped from V and 2 bases from J, the junction kept 8 bases outside the gene matches. This CDR3 has 15 residues.